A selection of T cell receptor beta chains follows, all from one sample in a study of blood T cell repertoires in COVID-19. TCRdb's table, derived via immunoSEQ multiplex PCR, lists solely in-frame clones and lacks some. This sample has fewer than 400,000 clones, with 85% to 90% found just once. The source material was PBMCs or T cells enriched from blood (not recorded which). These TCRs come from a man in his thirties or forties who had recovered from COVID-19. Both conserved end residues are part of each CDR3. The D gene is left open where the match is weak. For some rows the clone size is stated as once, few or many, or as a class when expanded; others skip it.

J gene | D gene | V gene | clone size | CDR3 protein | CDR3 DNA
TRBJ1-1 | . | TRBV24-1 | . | CATSRGGNTEAFF | TGTGCCACCAGTAGAGGCGGGAACACTGAAGCTTTCTTT
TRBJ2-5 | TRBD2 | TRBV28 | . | CASSASGGGMETQYF | TGTGCCAGCAGTGCTAGCGGGGGGGGCATGGAGACCCAGTACTTC
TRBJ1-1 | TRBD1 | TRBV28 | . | CASSLGQVNTEAFF | TGTGCCAGCAGTCTCGGACAGGTAAACACTGAAGCTTTCTTT
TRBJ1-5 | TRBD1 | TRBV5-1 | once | CASSLRQGHQPQHF | TGCGCCAGCAGCCTTCGACAGGGCCATCAGCCCCAGCATTTT
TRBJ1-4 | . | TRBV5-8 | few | CASSGGLNEKLFF | TGTGCCAGCAGCGGGGGCCTCAATGAAAAACTGTTTTTT
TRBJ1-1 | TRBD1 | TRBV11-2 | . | CASSSYSQGARSTEAFF | TGTGCCAGCAGCTCCTATTCACAGGGGGCGAGATCCACTGAAGCTTTCTTT
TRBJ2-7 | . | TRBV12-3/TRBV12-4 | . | CASSKALEQYF | TGTGCCAGCAGTAAAGCGCTAGAGCAGTACTTC
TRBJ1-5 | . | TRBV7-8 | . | CASSSGMDQPQHF | TGTGCCAGCAGCTCAGGGATGGATCAGCCCCAGCATTTT
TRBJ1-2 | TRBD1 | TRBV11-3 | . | CASSLGWTGGKDNYGYTF | TGTGCCAGCAGCTTGGGTTGGACAGGGGGAAAGGATAATTATGGCTACACCTTC
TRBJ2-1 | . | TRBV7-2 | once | CASSLGRAYPYNEQFF | TGTGCCAGCAGCTTAGGTAGAGCTTATCCCTACAATGAGCAGTTCTTC
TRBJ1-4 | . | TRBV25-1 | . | CASSEVGRLSEKLFF | TGTGCCAGCAGTGAGGTGGGGCGGTTGAGCGAAAAACTGTTTTTT
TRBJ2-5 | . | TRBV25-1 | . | CASRGRPGVQYF | TGTGCCAGCAGGGGGAGGCCGGGTGTACAGTACTTC
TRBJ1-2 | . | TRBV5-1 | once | CASSLGGASNYGYTF | TGCGCCAGCAGCTTAGGAGGGGCTAGTAACTATGGCTACACCTTC
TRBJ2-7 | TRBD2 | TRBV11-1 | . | CASSVRTSGSRHEQYF | TGTGCCAGCAGCGTACGGACTAGCGGGAGTCGGCACGAGCAGTACTTC
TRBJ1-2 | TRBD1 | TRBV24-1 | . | CATSDAGTGVSGYTF | TGTGCCACCAGTGACGCCGGGACAGGGGTTTCTGGCTACACCTTC
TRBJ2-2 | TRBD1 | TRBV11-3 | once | CASSRLTGERDIELFF | TGTGCCAGCAGCCGATTGACAGGGGAAAGAGATATCGAGCTGTTTTTT
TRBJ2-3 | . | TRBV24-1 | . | CATSDLQGSTGGQGSADTQYF | TGTGCCACCAGTGATTTGCAAGGTTCAACGGGGGGCCAGGGATCAGCAGATACGCAGTATTTT
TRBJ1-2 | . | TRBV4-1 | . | CASSQAPVGTLYGYTF | TGCGCCAGCAGCCAAGCCCCCGTGGGGACACTCTATGGCTACACCTTC
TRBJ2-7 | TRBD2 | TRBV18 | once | CASSPTSGGTYEQYF | TGTGCCAGCTCGCCCACTAGCGGGGGTACCTACGAGCAGTACTTC
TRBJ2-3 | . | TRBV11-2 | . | CASSILPTGRGGNTQYF | TGTGCCAGCAGCATCCTCCCGACGGGGCGGGGTGGAAATACGCAGTATTTT
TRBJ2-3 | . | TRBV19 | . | CASSIGGGTDTQYF | TGTGCCAGTAGTATAGGCGGGGGCACAGATACGCAGTATTTT
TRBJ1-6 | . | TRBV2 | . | CASSPDLRRNSPLHF | TGTGCCAGCAGTCCCGACTTGAGGCGGAATTCACCCCTCCACTTT
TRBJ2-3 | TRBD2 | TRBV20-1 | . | CSASSPPRAGGGTDTQYF | TGCAGTGCTAGTAGCCCCCCACGGGCGGGAGGAGGTACAGATACGCAGTATTTT
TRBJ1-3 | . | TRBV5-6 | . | CASSSWAQGETRNTIYF | TGTGCCAGCAGCTCTTGGGCTCAGGGCGAAACAAGAAACACCATATATTTT
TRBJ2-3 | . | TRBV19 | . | CASSGTAASTDTQYF | TGTGCCAGTAGTGGGACTGCCGCTAGCACAGATACGCAGTATTTT
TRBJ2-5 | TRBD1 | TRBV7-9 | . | CASSLRGTGETQYF | TGTGCCAGCAGCTTAAGGGGGACAGGCGAGACCCAGTACTTC
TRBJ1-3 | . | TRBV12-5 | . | CASGFEGNTIYF | TGTGCTAGTGGTTTTGAGGGAAACACCATATATTTT
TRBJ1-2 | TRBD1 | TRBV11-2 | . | CASSLPTGAQVYGYTF | TGTGCCAGCAGCCTCCCGACAGGGGCGCAGGTGTATGGCTACACCTTC
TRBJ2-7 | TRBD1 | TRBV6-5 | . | CASSYSIGTGGYEQYF | TGTGCCAGCAGTTACTCGATAGGGACAGGGGGCTACGAGCAGTACTTC
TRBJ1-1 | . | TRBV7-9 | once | CASSWGGNTEAFF | TGTGCCAGCAGCTGGGGGGGAAACACTGAAGCTTTCTTT
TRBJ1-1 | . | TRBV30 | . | CAWSAGAGVHTEAFF | TGTGCCTGGAGTGCGGGGGCGGGGGTGCACACTGAAGCTTTCTTT